Below are 22 T cell receptor beta chains sequenced from a single sample in a study of blood T cell repertoires in COVID-19. Clones were sequenced by immunoSEQ multiplex PCR, and TCRdb holds only the in-frame ones, with some missing. The sample yields about 480,000 clones, roughly nine tenths seen once. The sequenced material came from peripheral blood. The receptors were gathered from a man younger than 35 with COVID-19, enrolled during active disease.

The chain recombines TRBV18 with TRBJ1-2; 9 bases line up with TRBD1. With V trimmed by 5 bases and J by 0 bases, 10 bases remained unmatched. The CDR3 has 17 amino acids. From germline, CDR1 is KGHSH and CDR2 LQKENI. The CDR3 reads CASSSGQGIRTNYGYTF. For the CDR3, the DNA is TGTGCCAGCTCATCTGGACAGGGGATTCGGACTAACTATGGCTACACCTTC.

The rearrangement uses TRBV6-5 and TRBJ2-5, with D perhaps TRBD1 (5 bases). Germline V gene data show CDR1 as MNHEY and CDR2 as SVGAGI. This CDR3 region has 12 residues. Trimming removed 4 bases at V and 4 bases at J, with 7 bases between. The CDR3 DNA follows: TGTGCCAGCAGTTCCAGGGCAGAGACCCAGTACTTC. Its protein is CASSSRAETQYF.

The chain is built from TRBV10-1 and TRBJ2-1, with 13 nucleotides matching TRBD2. J gave up 9 bases and V 8 bases, and 7 bases lay outside the gene matches. The CDR3 runs 14 residues. From germline, CDR1 is WNHNN and CDR2 SYGVQD (reference sequence). The CDR3 nucleotides read TGCGCCAGCGCTGGGACTAGCGGGACGAGTGAGCAGTTCTTC. Protein: CASAGTSGTSEQFF.

The sample holds a few counts of this clone. The genes are TRBV18 and TRBJ2-7; 10 positions match TRBD1. The germline CDR1 and CDR2 sequences are KGHSH and LQKENI. The CDR3 runs to 14 residues. Losses at the gene ends were 5 bases for V and 2 bases for J; bases not matched to a gene: 3. The CDR3 DNA sequence: TGTGCCAGCTCAACCGGGACAGGGGCCTACGAGCAGTACTTC. This codes for CASSTGTGAYEQYF.

The V gene is TRBV7-2, the J gene TRBJ2-3; 10 nucleotides agree with TRBD2. The germline V gene encodes CDR1 SGHTA and CDR2 FQGNSA. V was clipped by 6 bases and J by 8 bases; unmatched bases: 8. The CDR3 is made up of 14 amino acids. The CDR3 sequence is CASSRTSGLATQYF. CDR3 DNA sequence: TGTGCCAGCAGTAGGACTAGCGGTCTTGCTACGCAGTATTTT.

This clone appeared once. Relative to the germline gene, one junction end is altered; a read error may explain this. The chain joins TRBV20-1 to TRBJ2-5; 7 positions match TRBD2. The CDR3 contains 11 residues. Germline values: CDR1 DFQATT, CDR2 SNEGSKA (reference sequence). DNA for the CDR3: TGCAGTGCTAGTTCAGATCCGGGACTACACTTC. Its protein is CSASSDPGLHF.

This rearrangement joins TRBV19 to TRBJ2-3, with TRBD2 matching over 9 bases. The CDR3 contains 13 residues. Per the germline V gene, CDR1 is LNHDA and CDR2 is SQIVND (reference sequence). J gave up 3 bases and V 7 bases, and 2 bases lay outside the gene matches. The CDR3 DNA reads as TGTGCCAGTAAGGCGGGGGGGACAGATACGCAGTATTTT. Translated, it gives CASKAGGTDTQYF.

This sequence joins TRBV24-1 and TRBJ2-7, with 10 bases matching TRBD1. The J segment lost 5 bases and the V segment lost 4 bases, leaving 7 bases of the junction unmatched. Germline V gives CDR1 KGHDR, CDR2 SFDVKD. The CDR3 totals 15 residues. The CDR3 loop is CATSDPGQGIDEQYF. The CDR3 nucleotides read TGTGCCACCAGTGACCCGGGACAGGGGATTGACGAGCAGTACTTC.

The chain links TRBV12-3 or TRBV12-4 to TRBJ1-4; possible D gene TRBD1, 6 bases. This CDR3 is built from 13 residues. The ends were cut back, 7 bases at V and 5 bases at J, with 11 bases in the middle. The CDR3 protein is CASKETGNEKLFF. CDR3 nucleotide sequence: TGTGCCAGCAAAGAGACAGGAAATGAAAAACTGTTTTTT.

This clone was observed a handful of times. The CDR3 DNA sequence: TGTGCCAGCAGTGAAGCTCTGCGGGGCACAGATACGCAGTATTTT. It specifies CASSEALRGTDTQYF. The V and J genes are TRBV6-1 and TRBJ2-3; D is possibly TRBD2 (5 bases). With 0 bases removed from V and 1 base from J, the gap between germline ends came to 8 bases. Germline lookup yields CDR1 MNHNS and CDR2 SASEGT. CDR3 length: 15 amino acids.

In DNA form, the CDR3 reads TGCGCCAGCAGGCCACAGGGGGCTAAGGATGAAAAACTGTTTTTT. It yields the protein CASRPQGAKDEKLFF. V usage is TRBV4-1 and J usage is TRBJ1-4; TRBD1 matches at 9 bases. There are 15 residues in the CDR3. Germline CDR1 MGHRA, CDR2 YSYEKL. V shed 6 bases and J 6 bases; nucleotides not matched to a gene: 8.

The rearrangement links TRBV6-1 to TRBJ1-2, with TRBD1 identical over 9 bases. Germline-derived CDR1 and CDR2 are MNHNS and SASEGT. The CDR3 sequence is 16 residues long. V was pared by 1 base and J by 2 bases, with 5 bases of the junction left unmatched. The CDR3 region has the DNA TGTGCCAGCAGTGAAGTATTTGGACAGGGGAACTATGGCTACACCTTC. Its protein product is CASSEVFGQGNYGYTF.

V gene TRBV6-5 combines with J gene TRBJ2-1, with a weak D call TRBD1 (5 bases). This CDR3 comprises 15 residues. CDR1 is MNHEY and CDR2 is SVGAGI in the germline V gene. Between the trimmed V and J ends, which lost 8 bases and 6 bases, there was a span of 20 bases. The CDR3 DNA sequence: TGTGCCAGCGCCTCGAGTGCTGGGGCGCGCAATGAGCAGTTCTTC. Protein: CASASSAGARNEQFF.

V usage is TRBV18 and J usage is TRBJ2-3; perhaps TRBD2 as D (5 bases). From germline, CDR1 is KGHSH and CDR2 LQKENI. The CDR3 loop spans 15 amino acids. Trimming shortened V by 6 bases and J by 1 base, and 14 bases separated the two germline ends. DNA of the CDR3: TGTGCCAGCTCCATATGGGCGGGCCGCACAGATACGCAGTATTTT. Its translation: CASSIWAGRTDTQYF.

This sequence joins TRBV5-4 and TRBJ1-2, with 11 bases matching TRBD1. Germline CDR1 SGHNT, CDR2 YYREEE (reference sequence). This CDR3 contains 15 residues. V was clipped by 4 bases and J by 1 base; unmatched bases: 3. CDR3 bases: TGTGCCAGCAGCGTGGACAGGGGGCATAACTATGGCTACACCTTC. Translation gives CASSVDRGHNYGYTF.

J is TRBJ2-7 and V is TRBV7-2; D ambiguous. Trimming stripped 6 bases from V and 2 bases from J, with 11 bases between. This CDR3 is 13 amino acids long. Germline V gene lookup returns CDR1 SGHTA and CDR2 FQGNSA. In DNA, the CDR3 is TGTGCCAGCAGGGGCCGCAGAGCCTACGAGCAGTACTTC. It is translated as CASRGRRAYEQYF.

The J gene is TRBJ1-1, the V gene TRBV19; 8 bases are shared with TRBD1. Germline trimming cut 2 bases from V and 0 bases from J; bases unmatched to any gene: 2. In germline, CDR1 is LNHDA, CDR2 SQIVND (reference sequence). There are 15 residues in the CDR3. CDR3 DNA sequence: TGTGCCAGTAGTATACAGGGGGCGTTGAACACTGAAGCTTTCTTT. Translating it yields CASSIQGALNTEAFF.

The chain recombines TRBV6-1 with TRBJ2-1; 7 bases map to TRBD1. This CDR3 region has 18 residues. The germline CDR1 and CDR2 sequences are MNHNS and SASEGT. Losses at the gene ends were 1 base for V and 4 bases for J; bases not matched to a gene: 13. DNA for the CDR3: TGTGCCAGCAGTGAAGAGGGAGACAGGGTCCCGAAGTACAATGAGCAGTTCTTC. It codes for CASSEEGDRVPKYNEQFF.

The chain recombines TRBV30 with TRBJ1-6; no clear D. The V end was cut by 4 bases, the J end by 5 bases, with 9 bases between. CDR3 length: 13 residues. CDR1 is GTSNPN and CDR2 is SVGIG in the germline V gene (reference sequence). CDR3 sequence reads: CAWTGTNNSPLHF. The DNA of the CDR3 is TGTGCCTGGACAGGAACAAATAATTCACCCCTCCACTTT. Using reference TRBV30 and TRBJ1-6 for the parts outside the CDR3, the full variable domain is SQTIHQWPATLVQPVGSPLSLECTVEGTSNPNLYWYRQAAGRGLQLLFYSVGIGQISSEVPQNLSASRPQDRQFILSSKKLLLSDSGFYLCAWTGTNNSPLHFGNGTRLTVT.

The chain links TRBV4-1 to TRBJ2-7, with D hard to call. The CDR3 spans 14 residues. The germline V gene encodes CDR1 MGHRA and CDR2 YSYEKL. Trimming pared 0 bases from V and 2 bases from J, leaving 8 bases between. In nucleotides, the CDR3 is TGCGCCAGCAGCCAAGATCAGGCTACCTACGAGCAGTACTTC. This translates into CASSQDQATYEQYF.

The V gene is TRBV27, the J gene TRBJ1-5; a possible D gene is TRBD1 (6 bases). CDR3 length: 13 amino acids. V lost 7 bases and J 5 bases, leaving 12 bases between the germline ends. The germline CDR1 and CDR2 sequences are MNHEY and SMNVEV (reference sequence). This CDR3 is CASKPGAYQPQHF. The CDR3 coding sequence is TGTGCCAGCAAACCAGGGGCTTATCAGCCCCAGCATTTT.

The chain carries TRBV5-6 and TRBJ2-1, with 10 bases fitting TRBD2. V shed 3 bases, J shed 5 bases, and the junction held 5 bases outside the gene matches. The CDR3 totals 15 residues. Germline V gene lookup returns CDR1 SGHDT and CDR2 YYEEEE. DNA for the CDR3: TGTGCCAGCAGCTCTCTAGCGGGAGTCGACAATGAGCAGTTCTTC. Protein product: CASSSLAGVDNEQFF.